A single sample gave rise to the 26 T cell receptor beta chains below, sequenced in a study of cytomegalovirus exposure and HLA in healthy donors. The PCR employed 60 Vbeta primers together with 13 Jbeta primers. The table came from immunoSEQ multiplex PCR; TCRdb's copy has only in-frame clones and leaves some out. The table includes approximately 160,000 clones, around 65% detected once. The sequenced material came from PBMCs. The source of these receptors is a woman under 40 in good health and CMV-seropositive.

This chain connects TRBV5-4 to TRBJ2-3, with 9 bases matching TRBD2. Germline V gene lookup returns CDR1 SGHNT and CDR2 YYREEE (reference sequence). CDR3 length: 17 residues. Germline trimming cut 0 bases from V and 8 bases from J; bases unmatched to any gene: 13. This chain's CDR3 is CASSLALAGGHLGTQYF. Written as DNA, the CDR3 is TGTGCCAGCAGCTTGGCCCTCGCGGGGGGGCACTTGGGTACGCAGTATTTT.

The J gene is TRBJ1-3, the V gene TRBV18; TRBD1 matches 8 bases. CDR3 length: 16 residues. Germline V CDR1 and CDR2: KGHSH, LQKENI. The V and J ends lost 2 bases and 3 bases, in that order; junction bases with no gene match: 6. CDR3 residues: CASSPMGQVNGNTIYF. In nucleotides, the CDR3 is TGTGCCAGCTCACCAATGGGACAGGTGAATGGAAACACCATATATTTT.

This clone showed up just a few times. The CDR3 nucleotides read TGTGCCAGCAGCCGCCTGGGACTAGCATCAGATACGCAGTATTTT. Its protein is CASSRLGLASDTQYF. The chain has TRBV4-2 and TRBJ2-3, with 9 bases fitting TRBD2. V shed 4 bases and J 4 bases; nucleotides not matched to a gene: 6. The CDR3 consists of 15 residues. Germline V lookup: CDR1 LGHNA, CDR2 YNFKEQ.

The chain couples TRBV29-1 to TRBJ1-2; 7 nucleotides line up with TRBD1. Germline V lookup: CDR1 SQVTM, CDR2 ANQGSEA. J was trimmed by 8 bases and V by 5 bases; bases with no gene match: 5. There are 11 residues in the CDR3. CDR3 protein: CSVRQGGGYTF. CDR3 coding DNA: TGCAGCGTTCGACAGGGAGGAGGCTACACCTTC. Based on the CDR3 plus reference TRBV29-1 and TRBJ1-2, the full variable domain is SAVISQKPSRDICQRGTSLTIQCQVDSQVTMMFWYRQQPGQSLTLIATANQGSEATYESGFVIDKFPISRPNLTFSTLTVSNMSPEDSSIYLCSVRQGGGYTFGSGTRLTVV.

CDR3 DNA: TGTGCCAGTAGTATACCTCCCGCGGCTGAAGCTTTCTTT. It yields the protein CASSIPPAAEAFF. The rearrangement joins TRBV19 to TRBJ1-1; D unclear. In germline, CDR1 is LNHDA, CDR2 SQIVND (reference sequence). This CDR3 contains 13 residues. The V and J ends lost 2 bases and 6 bases respectively, with 10 bases between them.

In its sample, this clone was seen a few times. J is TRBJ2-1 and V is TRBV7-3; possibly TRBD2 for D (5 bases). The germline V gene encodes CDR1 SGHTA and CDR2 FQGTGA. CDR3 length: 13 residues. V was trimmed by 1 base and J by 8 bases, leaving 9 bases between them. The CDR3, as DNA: TGTGCCAGCAGCTTAAACCCGGAGGATGAGCAGTTCTTC. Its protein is CASSLNPEDEQFF.

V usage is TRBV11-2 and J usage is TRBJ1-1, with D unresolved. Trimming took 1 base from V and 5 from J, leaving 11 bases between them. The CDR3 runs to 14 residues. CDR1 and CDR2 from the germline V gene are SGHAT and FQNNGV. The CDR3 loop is CASSLGISGTEAFF. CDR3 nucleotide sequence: TGTGCCAGCAGCTTAGGTATTTCGGGGACTGAAGCTTTCTTT. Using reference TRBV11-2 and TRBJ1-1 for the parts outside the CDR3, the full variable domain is EAGVAQSPRYKIIEKRQSVAFWCNPISGHATLYWYQQILGQGPKLLIQFQNNGVVDDSQLPKDRFSAERLKGVDSTLKIQPAKLEDSAVYLCASSLGISGTEAFFGQGTRLTVV.

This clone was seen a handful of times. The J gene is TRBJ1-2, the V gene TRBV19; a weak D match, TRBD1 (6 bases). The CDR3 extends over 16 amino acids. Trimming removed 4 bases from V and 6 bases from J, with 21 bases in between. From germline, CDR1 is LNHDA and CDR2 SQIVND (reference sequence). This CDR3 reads CASSTTLQGFVNGYTF. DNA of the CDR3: TGTGCCAGTAGTACTACGCTACAGGGTTTCGTCAATGGCTACACCTTC.

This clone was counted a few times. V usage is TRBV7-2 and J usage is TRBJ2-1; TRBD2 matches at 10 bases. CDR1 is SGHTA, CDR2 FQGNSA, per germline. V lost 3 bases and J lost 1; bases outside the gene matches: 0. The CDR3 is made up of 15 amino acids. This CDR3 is CASSFSGGSYNEQFF. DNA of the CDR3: TGTGCCAGCAGCTTTAGCGGGGGGTCCTACAATGAGCAGTTCTTC.

CDR3 loop: CASRSPLGGNQPQHF. The CDR3 nucleotides read TGTGCCAGCAGGTCACCTCTAGGGGGCAATCAGCCCCAGCATTTT. The chain couples TRBV28 to TRBJ1-5, with D tentatively TRBD1 (5 bases). V was clipped by 6 bases and J by 2 bases, with 14 bases between them. Germline assignment: CDR1 MDHEN and CDR2 SYDVKM. The CDR3 runs to 15 residues.

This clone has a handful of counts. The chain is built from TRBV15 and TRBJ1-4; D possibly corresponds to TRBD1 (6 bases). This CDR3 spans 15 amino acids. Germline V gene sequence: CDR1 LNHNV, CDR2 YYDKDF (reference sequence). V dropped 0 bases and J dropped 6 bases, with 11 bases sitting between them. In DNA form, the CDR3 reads TGTGCCACCAGCAGAGAACAGGGTGCTGATGAAAAACTGTTTTTT. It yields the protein CATSREQGADEKLFF.

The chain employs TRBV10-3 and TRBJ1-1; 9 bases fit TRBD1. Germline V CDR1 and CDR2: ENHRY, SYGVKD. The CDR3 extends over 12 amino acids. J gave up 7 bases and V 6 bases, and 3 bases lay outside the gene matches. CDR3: CAISGQGIEAFF. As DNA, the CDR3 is TGTGCCATCAGCGGACAGGGGATTGAAGCTTTCTTT.

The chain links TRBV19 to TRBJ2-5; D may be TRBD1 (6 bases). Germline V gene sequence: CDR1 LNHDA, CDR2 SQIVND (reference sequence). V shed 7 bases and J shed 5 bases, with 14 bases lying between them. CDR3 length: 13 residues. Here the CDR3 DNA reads TGTGCCAGTACCCGACAGGCGGGCGAGACCCAGTACTTC. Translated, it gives CASTRQAGETQYF. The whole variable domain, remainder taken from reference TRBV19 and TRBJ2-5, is DGGITQSPKYLFRKEGQNVTLSCEQNLNHDAMYWYRQDPGQGLRLIYYSQIVNDFQKGDIAEGYSVSREKKESFPLTVTSAQKNPTAFYLCASTRQAGETQYFGPGTRLLVL.

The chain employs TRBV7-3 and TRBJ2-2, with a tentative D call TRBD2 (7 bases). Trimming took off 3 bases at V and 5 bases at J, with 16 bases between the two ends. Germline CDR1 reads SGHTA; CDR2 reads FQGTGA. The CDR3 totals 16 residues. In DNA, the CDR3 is TGTGCCAGCAGCTTCGGGGGGCAGCCGGGGACCGGGGAGCTGTTTTTT. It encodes CASSFGGQPGTGELFF.

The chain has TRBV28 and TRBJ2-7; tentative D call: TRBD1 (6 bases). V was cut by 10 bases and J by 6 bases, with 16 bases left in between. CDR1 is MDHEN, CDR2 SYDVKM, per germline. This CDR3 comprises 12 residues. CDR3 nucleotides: TGTGCCACCTCGGGCTTCAGGGGCGAGCAGTACTTC. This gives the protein CATSGFRGEQYF. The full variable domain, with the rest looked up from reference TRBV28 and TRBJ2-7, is DVKVTQSSRYLVKRTGEKVFLECVQDMDHENMFWYRQDPGLGLRLIYFSYDVKMKEKGDIPEGYSVSREKKERFSLILESASTNQTSMYLCATSGFRGEQYFGPGTRLTVT.

The CDR3 nucleotides read TGTGCCAGCACAGTTACCAGGGACAACTCTGGAAACACCATATATTTT. Translating gives CASTVTRDNSGNTIYF. The V and J genes are TRBV28 and TRBJ1-3, with D maybe TRBD1 (6 bases). The CDR3 length is 16 residues. With 7 bases removed from V and 0 bases from J, the gap between germline ends came to 16 bases. Germline V gives CDR1 MDHEN, CDR2 SYDVKM.

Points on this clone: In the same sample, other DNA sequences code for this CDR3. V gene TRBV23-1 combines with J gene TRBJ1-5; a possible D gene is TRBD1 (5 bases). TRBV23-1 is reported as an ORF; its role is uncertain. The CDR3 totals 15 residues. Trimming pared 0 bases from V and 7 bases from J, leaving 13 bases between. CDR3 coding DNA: TGCGCCAGCAGTCAATCCCCGGGGGAAAGCCAGCCCCAGCATTTT. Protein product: CASSQSPGESQPQHF.

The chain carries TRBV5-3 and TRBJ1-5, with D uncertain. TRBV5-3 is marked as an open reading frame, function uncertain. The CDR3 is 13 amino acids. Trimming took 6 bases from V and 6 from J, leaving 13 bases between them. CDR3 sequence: CARNSGLGQPQHF. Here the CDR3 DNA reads TGTGCCAGAAATTCTGGGCTTGGTCAGCCCCAGCATTTT.

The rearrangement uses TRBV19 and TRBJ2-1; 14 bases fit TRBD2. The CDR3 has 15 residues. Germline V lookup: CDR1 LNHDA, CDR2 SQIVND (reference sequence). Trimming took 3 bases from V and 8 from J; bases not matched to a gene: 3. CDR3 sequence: CASSMWTSGRYEQFF. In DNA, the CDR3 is TGTGCCAGTAGTATGTGGACTAGCGGGAGGTATGAGCAGTTCTTC.

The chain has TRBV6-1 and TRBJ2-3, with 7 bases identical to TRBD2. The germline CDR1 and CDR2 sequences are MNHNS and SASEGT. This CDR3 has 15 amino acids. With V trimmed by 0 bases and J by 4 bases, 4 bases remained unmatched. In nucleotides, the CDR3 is TGTGCCAGCAGTGAAGCGGGCGGGGGAGCAGATACGCAGTATTTT. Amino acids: CASSEAGGGADTQYF.

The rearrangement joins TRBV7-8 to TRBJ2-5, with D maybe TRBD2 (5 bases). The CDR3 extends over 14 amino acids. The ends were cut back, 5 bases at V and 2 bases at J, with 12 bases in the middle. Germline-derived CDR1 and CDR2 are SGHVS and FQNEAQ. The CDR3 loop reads CASSPDTRQETQYF. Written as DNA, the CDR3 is TGTGCCAGCAGCCCAGACACTAGGCAAGAGACCCAGTACTTC.

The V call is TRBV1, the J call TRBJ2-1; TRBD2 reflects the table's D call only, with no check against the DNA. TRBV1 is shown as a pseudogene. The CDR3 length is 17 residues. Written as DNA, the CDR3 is TGCACCCGGGTTGGGACTAGCGGGAGAAATCCCTACAATGAGCAGTTCTTC. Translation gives CTRVGTSGRNPYNEQFF.

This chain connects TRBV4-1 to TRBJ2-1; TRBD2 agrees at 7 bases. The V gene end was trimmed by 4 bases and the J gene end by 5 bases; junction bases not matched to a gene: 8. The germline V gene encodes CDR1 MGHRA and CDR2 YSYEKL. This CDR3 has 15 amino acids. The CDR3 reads CASSLRETSHNEQFF. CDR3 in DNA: TGCGCCAGCAGCCTCAGAGAGACTAGCCACAATGAGCAGTTCTTC.

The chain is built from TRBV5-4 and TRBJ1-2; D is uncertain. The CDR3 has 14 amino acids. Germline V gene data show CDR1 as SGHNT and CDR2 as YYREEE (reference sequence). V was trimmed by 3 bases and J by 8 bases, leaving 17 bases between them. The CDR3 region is CASSSPTGGGGYTF. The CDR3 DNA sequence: TGTGCCAGCAGCTCCCCTACGGGAGGTGGCGGCTACACCTTC.

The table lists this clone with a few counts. The CDR3 sequence is CASSPGGLVTGELFF. The CDR3 DNA reads as TGTGCCAGCAGCCCAGGGGGACTAGTTACCGGGGAGCTGTTTTTT. The V gene is TRBV9, the J gene TRBJ2-2; TRBD2 is a possible D gene (8 bases). This CDR3 is built from 15 residues. Germline CDR1 is SGDLS and CDR2 is YYNGEE. V was pared by 4 bases and J by 5 bases, with 15 bases between.

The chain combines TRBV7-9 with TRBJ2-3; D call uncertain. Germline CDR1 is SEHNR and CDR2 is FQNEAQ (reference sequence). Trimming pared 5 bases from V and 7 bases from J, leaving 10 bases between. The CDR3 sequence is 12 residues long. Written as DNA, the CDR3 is TGTGCCAGCAGCCCTAGAACCAATACGCAGTATTTT. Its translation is CASSPRTNTQYF.